These 3 T cell receptor beta chains were sequenced from one sample in a study of T cell responses to AZD1222 COVID-19 vaccine (dated by TCRdb to about 2021). The method was the immunoSEQ multiplex PCR assay. TCRdb took this table from immuneACCESS and kept in-frame rearrangements with V and J called. Such tables lack part of the clones; where checked against another copy, unresolved V genes explain under half of the gap, and the rest is unexplained. The sample table holds approximately 60,000 clones, of which less than 90% were seen once. Of the sample, 6.5% to 8.5% is held by the ten largest clones. Reading the label with the study, this specimen's time point is: about 28 days (+/-7) after the second vaccine dose. Sequencing was performed on peripheral blood, taken 28 days after the second AZD1222 dose. The receptors come from an adult who received the AZD1222 COVID-19 vaccine.

The rearrangement joins TRBV21-1 to TRBJ2-5; TRBD2 is the table's D call, not checked against the DNA. TRBV21-1 is a pseudogene locus. CDR3 length: 15 amino acids. CDR3 protein: CATPPAAGSQETQYF. CDR3 in DNA: TGTGCCACCCCCCCGGCGGCCGGGAGCCAAGAGACCCAGTACTTC.

A few counts support this clone. J is TRBJ2-2 and V is TRBV14; the D is unclear. V was clipped by 3 bases and J by 7 bases, with 15 bases between them. CDR1 is SGHDN and CDR2 is FVKESK in the germline V gene. CDR3 length equals 15 residues. The CDR3 is CASSHRSAPSGELFF. Here the CDR3 DNA reads TGTGCCAGCAGCCACCGATCTGCCCCGAGCGGGGAGCTGTTTTTT.

The V gene is TRBV28, the J gene TRBJ1-2, with TRBD1 identical over 9 bases. Germline lookup yields CDR1 MDHEN and CDR2 SYDVKM. J lost 5 bases, V lost 6 bases, and 7 bases had no gene match. This CDR3 has 14 amino acids. CDR3 nucleotide sequence: TGTGCCAGCAGCTGGATGACAGGGGGGTATGGCTACACCTTC. It specifies CASSWMTGGYGYTF.